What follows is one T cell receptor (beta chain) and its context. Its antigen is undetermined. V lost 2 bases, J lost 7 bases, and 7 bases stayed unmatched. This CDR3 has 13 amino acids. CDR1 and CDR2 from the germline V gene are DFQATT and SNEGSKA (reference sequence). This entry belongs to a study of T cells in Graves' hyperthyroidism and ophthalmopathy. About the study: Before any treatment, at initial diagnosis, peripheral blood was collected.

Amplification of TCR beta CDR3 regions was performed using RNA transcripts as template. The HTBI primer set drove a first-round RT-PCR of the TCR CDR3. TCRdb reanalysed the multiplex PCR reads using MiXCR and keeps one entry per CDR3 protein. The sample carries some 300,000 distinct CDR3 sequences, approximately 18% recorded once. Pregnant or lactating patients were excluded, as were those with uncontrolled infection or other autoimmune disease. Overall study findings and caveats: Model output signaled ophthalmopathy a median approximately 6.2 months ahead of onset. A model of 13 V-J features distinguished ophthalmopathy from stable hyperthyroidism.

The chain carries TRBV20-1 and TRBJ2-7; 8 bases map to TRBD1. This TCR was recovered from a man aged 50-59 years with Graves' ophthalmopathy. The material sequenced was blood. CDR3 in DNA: TGCAGTGCTAGATTGGGGACAGGTTATGAGCAGTACTTC. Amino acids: CSARLGTGYEQYF.